These T cell receptor beta chains were read from a single sample in a study of T cells in Graves' hyperthyroidism and ophthalmopathy. TCRdb ran MiXCR on the multiplex PCR reads and lists one entry per CDR3 protein. The sample records 800,000 or so distinct CDR3 sequences, 38% being singletons. Sequences were obtained from blood. The receptors here all came from a man aged 18-30 years with Graves' hyperthyroidism. The CDR3 runs from the conserved cysteine through the conserved F or W. Each record gives: D gene, clone size, V gene, J gene, CDR3 protein, CDR3 DNA. D genes are given only for firm matches. Clone size is given for some rows only: seen once, a few or many times, or a class if the clone is expanded.

d_gene: TRBD1
abundance: few
v_gene: TRBV5-6
j_gene: TRBJ2-7
CDR3aa: CASSLRGQIYEQYF
CDR3nt: TGTGCCAGCAGCTTGAGGGGACAGATTTACGAGCAGTACTTC

d_gene: NA
abundance: few
v_gene: TRBV29-1
j_gene: TRBJ1-2
CDR3aa: CSSGIVYGYTF
CDR3nt: TGCAGCTCAGGGATCGTCTATGGCTACACCTTC

d_gene: TRBD1
abundance: NA
v_gene: TRBV10-3
j_gene: TRBJ2-7
CDR3aa: CAISLGGMGSYEQYF
CDR3nt: TGTGCCATCAGTTTAGGGGGCATGGGATCCTACGAGCAGTACTTC

d_gene: NA
abundance: few
v_gene: TRBV7-9
j_gene: TRBJ1-2
CDR3aa: CASSLVGDSYGYTF
CDR3nt: TGTGCCAGCAGCTTAGTTGGGGACTCCTATGGCTACACCTTC

d_gene: NA
abundance: NA
v_gene: TRBV29-1
j_gene: TRBJ1-5
CDR3aa: CSVDSGQGGETQHF
CDR3nt: TGCAGCGTTGACTCGGGGCAGGGCGGAGAGACCCAGCATTTT

d_gene: NA
abundance: many
v_gene: TRBV7-3
j_gene: TRBJ2-6
CDR3aa: CASSLSSTNVLTF
CDR3nt: TGTGCCAGCAGCTTAAGCAGTACCAACGTCCTGACTTTC

d_gene: NA
abundance: NA
v_gene: TRBV6-5
j_gene: TRBJ2-7
CDR3aa: CASSRLFYEQYF
CDR3nt: TGTGCCAGCAGTCGACTTTTCTACGAGCAGTACTTC

d_gene: TRBD1
abundance: NA
v_gene: TRBV7-3
j_gene: TRBJ2-7
CDR3aa: CASSSRTGLAEQYF
CDR3nt: TGTGCCAGCAGCTCGCGGACAGGGTTGGCCGAGCAGTACTTC

d_gene: TRBD1
abundance: few
v_gene: TRBV5-1
j_gene: TRBJ1-5
CDR3aa: CASSQDRGQKPQHF
CDR3nt: TGCGCCAGCAGCCAGGACAGGGGACAGAAGCCCCAGCATTTT

d_gene: TRBD1
abundance: NA
v_gene: TRBV6-4
j_gene: TRBJ2-2
CDR3aa: CASSNTYRGQTGELFF
CDR3nt: TGTGCCAGCAGCAATACTTACAGGGGGCAGACCGGGGAGCTGTTTTTT

d_gene: NA
abundance: many
v_gene: TRBV7-6
j_gene: TRBJ2-5
CDR3aa: CASSLALAGEETQYF
CDR3nt: TGTGCCAGCAGCTTAGCGCTTGCCGGCGAAGAGACCCAGTACTTC

d_gene: TRBD1
abundance: few
v_gene: TRBV5-1
j_gene: TRBJ1-1
CDR3aa: CASRPDRAVGAFF
CDR3nt: TGCGCCAGCAGACCCGACAGGGCGGTGGGGGCTTTCTTT

d_gene: NA
abundance: NA
v_gene: TRBV29-1
j_gene: TRBJ2-6
CDR3aa: CSVMLGANVLTF
CDR3nt: TGCAGCGTGATGCTCGGGGCCAACGTCCTGACTTTC

d_gene: NA
abundance: NA
v_gene: TRBV12-5
j_gene: TRBJ2-7
CDR3aa: CASGLVRFGAHEQYF
CDR3nt: TGTGCTAGTGGTTTGGTACGATTCGGGGCCCACGAGCAGTACTTC

d_gene: TRBD1
abundance: NA
v_gene: TRBV10-3
j_gene: TRBJ2-7
CDR3aa: CASSYDRGVIVGEQYF
CDR3nt: TGTGCCAGCAGTTACGACAGGGGAGTAATCGTCGGCGAGCAGTACTTC

d_gene: NA
abundance: NA
v_gene: TRBV4-2
j_gene: TRBJ2-2
CDR3aa: CASSQVTGELFF
CDR3nt: TGTGCCAGCAGCCAAGTCACCGGGGAGCTGTTTTTT

d_gene: NA
abundance: many
v_gene: TRBV6-6
j_gene: TRBJ1-1
CDR3aa: CASSPPPGLPNTEAFF
CDR3nt: TGTGCCAGCAGTCCACCTCCCGGACTCCCGAACACTGAAGCTTTCTTT

d_gene: NA
abundance: NA
v_gene: TRBV11-3
j_gene: TRBJ2-2
CDR3aa: CASSLEPTGTGELFF
CDR3nt: TGTGCCAGCAGCTTAGAACCAACTGGGACCGGGGAGCTGTTTTTT

d_gene: NA
abundance: many
v_gene: TRBV29-1
j_gene: TRBJ1-5
CDR3aa: CSVAGARNQPQHF
CDR3nt: TGCAGCGTTGCAGGGGCTCGCAATCAGCCCCAGCATTTT

d_gene: NA
abundance: few
v_gene: TRBV2
j_gene: TRBJ2-2
CDR3aa: CASSVPGLNTGELFF
CDR3nt: TGTGCCAGCAGTGTGCCGGGACTCAACACCGGGGAGCTGTTTTTT

d_gene: NA
abundance: many
v_gene: TRBV2
j_gene: TRBJ2-7
CDR3aa: CASRTPGSYEQYF
CDR3nt: TGTGCCAGCAGGACCCCTGGGTCCTACGAGCAGTACTTC

d_gene: NA
abundance: few
v_gene: TRBV27
j_gene: TRBJ2-7
CDR3aa: CASSVGRTQEQYF
CDR3nt: TGTGCCAGCAGTGTCGGCCGTACCCAGGAGCAGTACTTC

d_gene: TRBD1
abundance: many
v_gene: TRBV19
j_gene: TRBJ1-5
CDR3aa: CASSARTGSNQPQHF
CDR3nt: TGTGCCAGTAGTGCTAGGACAGGGTCTAATCAGCCCCAGCATTTT

d_gene: NA
abundance: many
v_gene: TRBV7-9
j_gene: TRBJ1-2
CDR3aa: CASSLPDGSQRGYTF
CDR3nt: TGTGCCAGCAGCTTACCGGACGGGAGCCAACGGGGCTACACCTTC

d_gene: NA
abundance: many
v_gene: TRBV7-3
j_gene: TRBJ1-1
CDR3aa: CASSLTDGTEAFF
CDR3nt: TGTGCCAGCAGCTTAACCGACGGAACTGAAGCTTTCTTT

d_gene: NA
abundance: NA
v_gene: TRBV7-2
j_gene: TRBJ2-5
CDR3aa: CASSPYYRETQYF
CDR3nt: TGTGCCAGCAGCCCCTACTACCGGGAGACCCAGTACTTC

d_gene: NA
abundance: NA
v_gene: TRBV9
j_gene: TRBJ1-1
CDR3aa: CASSLNSDGAAEAFF
CDR3nt: TGTGCCAGCAGCTTGAACAGCGACGGAGCAGCTGAAGCTTTCTTT

d_gene: NA
abundance: many
v_gene: TRBV10-3
j_gene: TRBJ1-1
CDR3aa: CAISESGNFAFF
CDR3nt: TGTGCCATCAGTGAGTCTGGAAACTTTGCTTTCTTT

d_gene: NA
abundance: many
v_gene: TRBV5-1
j_gene: TRBJ1-6
CDR3aa: CASSLASGGNNSPLHF
CDR3nt: TGCGCCAGCAGCTTGGCCTCGGGGGGGAATAATTCACCCCTCCACTTT

d_gene: NA
abundance: NA
v_gene: TRBV7-9
j_gene: TRBJ2-7
CDR3aa: CVSSLAARRRDSYEQYF
CDR3nt: TGTGTCAGCAGCTTAGCAGCGCGGCGTAGAGACTCCTACGAGCAGTACTTC

d_gene: NA
abundance: NA
v_gene: TRBV9
j_gene: TRBJ2-7
CDR3aa: CASSPSGGPNYEQYF
CDR3nt: TGTGCCAGCAGCCCTAGTGGAGGGCCGAACTACGAGCAGTACTTC

d_gene: NA
abundance: many
v_gene: TRBV7-2
j_gene: TRBJ1-1
CDR3aa: CASSPGLRDREAFF
CDR3nt: TGTGCCAGCAGCCCGGGACTGAGAGACAGAGAAGCTTTCTTT

d_gene: NA
abundance: NA
v_gene: TRBV20-1
j_gene: TRBJ1-2
CDR3aa: CSAERGYGYTF
CDR3nt: TGCAGTGCCGAAAGGGGCTATGGCTACACCTTC

d_gene: NA
abundance: many
v_gene: TRBV7-2
j_gene: TRBJ2-7
CDR3aa: CASSLEWDSYEQYF
CDR3nt: TGTGCCAGCAGCTTAGAATGGGACTCCTACGAGCAGTACTTC

d_gene: NA
abundance: NA
v_gene: TRBV4-1
j_gene: TRBJ2-7
CDR3aa: CASSLPVGEQYF
CDR3nt: TGCGCCAGCAGCCTTCCTGTGGGGGAGCAGTACTTC

d_gene: NA
abundance: NA
v_gene: TRBV10-3
j_gene: TRBJ2-7
CDR3aa: CAISPADTYEQYF
CDR3nt: TGTGCCATCAGTCCGGCGGATACCTACGAGCAGTACTTC

d_gene: TRBD2
abundance: NA
v_gene: TRBV20-1
j_gene: TRBJ2-7
CDR3aa: CSADDLAGRDYEQYF
CDR3nt: TGCAGTGCAGACGACCTAGCGGGAAGAGACTACGAGCAGTACTTC

d_gene: NA
abundance: many
v_gene: TRBV15
j_gene: TRBJ1-5
CDR3aa: CATSRGRDRQPQHF
CDR3nt: TGTGCCACCAGCAGAGGCAGGGATCGGCAGCCCCAGCATTTT

d_gene: NA
abundance: NA
v_gene: TRBV9
j_gene: TRBJ2-5
CDR3aa: CASSVKGLSQETQYF
CDR3nt: TGTGCCAGCAGCGTTAAAGGGCTTAGTCAAGAGACCCAGTACTTC

d_gene: NA
abundance: few
v_gene: TRBV29-1
j_gene: TRBJ2-7
CDR3aa: CSVTGEPYEQYF
CDR3nt: TGCAGTGTGACAGGCGAACCCTACGAGCAGTACTTC

d_gene: NA
abundance: NA
v_gene: TRBV7-9
j_gene: TRBJ1-3
CDR3aa: CASSLTGSAGNTIYF
CDR3nt: TGTGCCAGCAGCTTAACAGGGAGTGCTGGAAACACCATATATTTT

d_gene: NA
abundance: NA
v_gene: TRBV2
j_gene: TRBJ1-2
CDR3aa: CASSLRSTNYGYTF
CDR3nt: TGTGCCAGCAGTTTAAGGAGTACTAACTATGGCTACACCTTC

d_gene: NA
abundance: NA
v_gene: TRBV7-9
j_gene: TRBJ1-1
CDR3aa: CASSFSLRGNTEAFF
CDR3nt: TGTGCCAGCAGCTTTTCGCTGCGCGGCAACACTGAAGCTTTCTTT

d_gene: TRBD2
abundance: NA
v_gene: TRBV5-5
j_gene: TRBJ2-5
CDR3aa: CASSPRRGDGSETQYF
CDR3nt: TGTGCCAGCAGCCCCCGGCGGGGGGACGGGTCGGAGACCCAGTACTTC

d_gene: TRBD1
abundance: NA
v_gene: TRBV20-1
j_gene: TRBJ1-4
CDR3aa: CSARRGRVLFF
CDR3nt: TGCAGTGCAAGGAGGGGGCGAGTACTGTTTTTT

d_gene: NA
abundance: NA
v_gene: TRBV19
j_gene: TRBJ2-7
CDR3aa: CASSIGGNTGEQYF
CDR3nt: TGTGCCAGTAGTATTGGAGGGAACACCGGGGAGCAGTACTTC

d_gene: TRBD1
abundance: NA
v_gene: TRBV7-8
j_gene: TRBJ1-5
CDR3aa: CASSRQGRNSNQPQHF
CDR3nt: TGTGCCAGCAGCAGACAGGGGAGAAATAGCAATCAGCCCCAGCATTTT

d_gene: NA
abundance: NA
v_gene: TRBV6-1
j_gene: TRBJ2-2
CDR3aa: CASRERVWTGELFF
CDR3nt: TGTGCCAGCAGAGAAAGGGTCTGGACCGGGGAGCTGTTTTTT

d_gene: TRBD1
abundance: NA
v_gene: TRBV9
j_gene: TRBJ1-1
CDR3aa: CASSVIGTGDVEAFF
CDR3nt: TGTGCCAGCAGCGTCATAGGGACAGGGGACGTCGAAGCTTTCTTT

d_gene: TRBD2
abundance: few
v_gene: TRBV12-3/TRBV12-4
j_gene: TRBJ2-5
CDR3aa: CASRLGPGGQETQYF
CDR3nt: TGTGCCAGCAGACTGGGCCCGGGGGGGCAAGAGACCCAGTACTTC

d_gene: NA
abundance: few
v_gene: TRBV12-3/TRBV12-4
j_gene: TRBJ2-5
CDR3aa: CASSLRTAVWYQETQYF
CDR3nt: TGTGCCAGCAGTTTACGGACGGCGGTATGGTACCAAGAGACCCAGTACTTC

d_gene: TRBD2
abundance: NA
v_gene: TRBV20-1
j_gene: TRBJ2-2
CDR3aa: CSATGLEREPFGELFF
CDR3nt: TGCAGTGCCACCGGGCTGGAGCGGGAGCCCTTCGGGGAGCTGTTTTTT

d_gene: TRBD2
abundance: NA
v_gene: TRBV6-5
j_gene: TRBJ2-5
CDR3aa: CASSKAGGSGETQYF
CDR3nt: TGTGCCAGCAGTAAGGCGGGAGGGTCTGGGGAGACCCAGTACTTC

d_gene: TRBD1
abundance: many
v_gene: TRBV7-8
j_gene: TRBJ2-5
CDR3aa: CASSGLSGDRVQTQYF
CDR3nt: TGTGCCAGCAGCGGTTTGTCCGGGGACAGGGTACAGACCCAGTACTTC

d_gene: NA
abundance: many
v_gene: TRBV20-1
j_gene: TRBJ1-4
CDR3aa: CSAPRPAATNEKLFF
CDR3nt: TGCAGTGCCCCTCGGCCGGCTGCAACTAATGAAAAACTGTTTTTT